The 25 T cell receptor beta chains presented below share a single source sample, sequenced in a study of T cells in Graves' hyperthyroidism and ophthalmopathy. The source material, RNA transcripts, was used to amplify TCR beta CDR3 regions. With the HTBI primer set, the TCR CDR3 went through a first round of RT-PCR. TCRdb redid the calling of the multiplex PCR reads with MiXCR, one entry per CDR3 protein. The sample has under 800,000 distinct CDR3 sequences, 12% to 15% seen once. Input material: blood. The receptors derive from a woman aged 18-29 years with Graves' hyperthyroidism.

The chain recombines TRBV5-1 with TRBJ2-7, with D perhaps assigned TRBD1 or TRBD2 (6 bases each). This CDR3 region has 13 residues. Germline CDR1 reads SGHRS; CDR2 reads YFSETQ. The V end lost 7 bases, the J end lost 3 bases, and 14 bases lay between the germline ends. The CDR3 DNA reads as TGCGCCAGCGGGCGGGACACGCACTACGAGCAGTACTTC. This gives the protein CASGRDTHYEQYF.

CDR3 region: CASSPSAGLSYEQYF. CDR3 nucleotide sequence: TGTGCCAGCAGCCCCTCTGCGGGCCTCTCCTACGAGCAGTACTTC. The V and J genes are TRBV11-2 and TRBJ2-7; D perhaps matches TRBD2 (5 bases). Germline CDR1 is SGHAT and CDR2 is FQNNGV. The length of the CDR3 is 15 residues. Trimming shortened V by 5 bases and J by 0 bases, and 14 bases separated the two germline ends.

A few counts support this clonotype. This chain connects TRBV18 to TRBJ2-3, with unresolved D. With 6 bases removed from V and 4 bases from J, the gap between germline ends came to 14 bases. The germline CDR1 and CDR2 sequences are KGHSH and LQKENI. The CDR3 is 14 amino acids. In DNA form, the CDR3 reads TGTGCCAGCTCTCATTCTGGGGTATCAGATACGCAGTATTTT. Its protein product is CASSHSGVSDTQYF.

This clonotype occurred many times. V and J are TRBV28 and TRBJ2-1; 7 bases line up with TRBD2. The CDR3 has 15 amino acids. Germline lookup yields CDR1 MDHEN and CDR2 SYDVKM. With V trimmed by 6 bases and J by 8 bases, 13 bases remained unmatched. CDR3 bases: TGTGCCAGCAGCCGGGGAGGGGCGGTGATCTATGAGCAGTTCTTC. Protein sequence: CASSRGGAVIYEQFF.

This clonotype was detected many times. This rearrangement joins TRBV18 to TRBJ2-1; D call uncertain. Trimming took off 6 bases at V and 15 bases at J, with 21 bases between the two ends. The CDR3 is 13 amino acids. Germline-derived CDR1 and CDR2 are KGHSH and LQKENI. The CDR3 DNA is TGTGCCAGCTCCCCTCTTGAGTTGTCCTTTCCGTTCTTC. Protein: CASSPLELSFPFF.

This clonotype was seen at least ten times. CDR3 sequence: CASSIGGGSYEQYF. Written as DNA, the CDR3 is TGTGCCAGTAGTATAGGTGGGGGCAGCTACGAGCAGTACTTC. The chain carries TRBV19 and TRBJ2-7, with D possibly TRBD1 on 6 matching bases. Looked up from germline, CDR1 is LNHDA and CDR2 is SQIVND (reference sequence). The CDR3 runs 14 residues. Deletions cut 1 base from V and 3 bases from J, with 10 bases between.

This clonotype was seen a handful of times. The chain links TRBV9 to TRBJ2-4, with a tentative D call TRBD1 (6 bases). Germline V gives CDR1 SGDLS, CDR2 YYNGEE. V was clipped by 3 bases and J by 1 base, with 17 bases between them. The CDR3 is 17 residues long. CDR3 sequence: CASSASYLRGAKNIQYF. The CDR3 coding sequence is TGTGCCAGCAGCGCTTCATACCTTAGGGGGGCCAAAAACATTCAGTACTTC.

The chain combines TRBV7-8 with TRBJ1-5, with D maybe TRBD1 (6 bases). The germline CDR1 and CDR2 sequences are SGHVS and FQNEAQ. V lost 4 bases and J 0 bases, leaving 13 bases between the germline ends. The CDR3 length is 16 residues. The DNA of the CDR3 is TGTGCCAGCAGCTATTCGGGGGCAGATAGCAATCAGCCCCAGCATTTT. It specifies CASSYSGADSNQPQHF.

At least ten counts were recorded for this clonotype. This CDR3 is CASSHETARNSPLHF. CDR3 sequence (DNA): TGCGCCAGCAGCCATGAGACTGCCCGGAATTCACCCCTCCACTTT. V gene TRBV4-1 combines with J gene TRBJ1-6; D call uncertain. The CDR3 extends over 15 amino acids. V lost 3 bases to trimming and J lost 7 bases, with 13 bases between them. Germline loops: CDR1 MGHRA, CDR2 YSYEKL.

V is TRBV4-3 and J is TRBJ1-2, with TRBD1 matching 7 bases. Per the germline V gene, CDR1 is LGHNA and CDR2 is YSLEER. The CDR3 runs to 15 residues. Trimming cost V 1 base and J 5 bases; bases outside gene matches: 7. The CDR3, as DNA: TGCGCCAGCAGCCAAGGGACAGGAATGGGTTATGGCTACACCTTC. Translated: CASSQGTGMGYGYTF.

This clonotype has only a few counts. The chain joins TRBV5-6 to TRBJ2-2; 7 nucleotides align to TRBD2. Germline trimming cut 3 bases from V and 3 bases from J; bases unmatched to any gene: 8. The CDR3 spans 16 residues. From germline, CDR1 is SGHDT and CDR2 YYEEEE. CDR3 sequence reads: CASSSSWGGDTGELFF. In DNA form, the CDR3 reads TGTGCCAGCAGCTCGTCTTGGGGGGGAGACACCGGGGAGCTGTTTTTT.

This clonotype was recorded at least ten times. The chain recombines TRBV27 with TRBJ1-1; D is unresolved. The CDR3 has 12 residues. The germline V and J ends were trimmed by 2 bases and 7 bases, with 8 bases remaining between them. The V gene's germline CDR1 is MNHEY and CDR2 SMNVEV (reference sequence). This CDR3 is CASSLGLNEAFF. The CDR3 region has the DNA TGTGCCAGCAGTTTAGGTCTTAATGAAGCTTTCTTT.

The sample holds many counts of this clonotype. This chain uses TRBV2 with TRBJ2-5; 8 bases agree with TRBD1. This CDR3 region has 15 residues. The trim removed 3 bases at V and 5 bases at J, leaving 8 bases unmatched. From germline, CDR1 is SNHLY and CDR2 FYNNEI. CDR3 in amino acids: CASSERRGRVETQYF. In nucleotides, the CDR3 is TGTGCCAGCAGTGAGCGCAGGGGGCGCGTGGAGACCCAGTACTTC.

The chain employs TRBV11-2 and TRBJ1-2; no clear D. The germline CDR1 and CDR2 sequences are SGHAT and FQNNGV. V dropped 0 bases and J dropped 3 bases, with 11 bases sitting between them. The CDR3 is 15 amino acids. CDR3 in DNA: TGTGCCAGCAGCTTAGAAGAAGGGATATACTATGGCTACACCTTC. It codes for CASSLEEGIYYGYTF.

This clonotype was detected ten times or more. The V and J genes are TRBV28 and TRBJ2-2; TRBD1 or TRBD2 may be the D gene (5 bases each). V lost 7 bases, J lost 3 bases, and 12 bases lay in between. Germline lookup yields CDR1 MDHEN and CDR2 SYDVKM. The CDR3 length is 14 residues. The CDR3 sequence: CASTGAGYTGELFF. CDR3 coding DNA: TGTGCCAGCACCGGGGCAGGTTACACCGGGGAGCTGTTTTTT. The full variable domain, rest sourced from reference TRBV28 and TRBJ2-2, is DVKVTQSSRYLVKRTGEKVFLECVQDMDHENMFWYRQDPGLGLRLIYFSYDVKMKEKGDIPEGYSVSREKKERFSLILESASTNQTSMYLCASTGAGYTGELFFGEGSRLTVL.

This clonotype has more than one count but fewer than ten. The chain combines TRBV11-1 with TRBJ2-5; TRBD2 matches at 9 bases. The CDR3 extends over 15 amino acids. Looked up from germline, CDR1 is SGHAT and CDR2 is FQDESV (reference sequence). V gave up 0 bases and J gave up 5 bases; unmatched junction bases: 4. The CDR3 nucleotides are TGTGCCAGCAGCTTAGCTAGCGGGGGTTGGGAGACCCAGTACTTC. This sequence encodes CASSLASGGWETQYF.

The chain couples TRBV15 to TRBJ1-2; D ambiguous. Germline lookup yields CDR1 LNHNV and CDR2 YYDKDF (reference sequence). CDR3 length: 13 amino acids. V was shortened by 1 base and J by 2 bases, with 5 bases between the two germline ends. CDR3 nucleotides: TGTGCCACCAGCAGAGGTACAAACTATGGCTACACCTTC. This sequence encodes CATSRGTNYGYTF.

This clonotype was detected many times. This chain uses TRBV4-1 with TRBJ2-5, with 8 bases identical to TRBD1. The germline V gene has CDR1 MGHRA and CDR2 YSYEKL. The J segment lost 5 bases and the V segment lost 0 bases, leaving 11 bases of the junction unmatched. The CDR3 length is 17 residues. The CDR3 nucleotides are TGCGCCAGCAGCCAAGAGGGGAACAGGGGGTTTCGCGAGACCCAGTACTTC. Encoded protein: CASSQEGNRGFRETQYF.

For this clonotype: The junction departs from the called germline gene at one end, perhaps through a read error. The chain recombines TRBV2 with TRBJ1-4; D may be TRBD1 (5 bases). There are 15 residues in the CDR3. Germline V lookup: CDR1 SNHLY, CDR2 FYNNEI. The chain's CDR3 is CASGEGAGRNEKLFF. In DNA, the CDR3 is TGTGCCAGCGGTGAAGGGGCAGGGAGGAATGAAAAACTGTTTTTT. Filled out from reference TRBV2 and TRBJ1-4, the complete variable domain reads EPEVTQTPSHQVTQMGQEVILRCVPISNHLYFYWYRQILGQKVEFLVSFYNNEISEKSEIFDDQFSVERPDGSNFTLKIRSTKLEDSAMYFCASGEGAGRNEKLFFGSGTQLSVL.

This clonotype was counted a few times. The chain carries TRBV2 and TRBJ1-4; no clear D gene. The V end lost 8 bases, the J end lost 0 bases, and 13 bases lay between the germline ends. CDR3 size: 15 residues. Germline V lookup: CDR1 SNHLY, CDR2 FYNNEI. The CDR3 region has the DNA TGTGCCAGCCGTCGGTCGGATGCAACTAATGAAAAACTGTTTTTT. This codes for CASRRSDATNEKLFF.

The chain uses TRBV19 and TRBJ1-5; 7 bases map to TRBD1. The CDR3 is 15 residues long. V was pared by 10 bases and J by 7 bases, with 16 bases of the junction left unmatched. Per the germline V gene, CDR1 is LNHDA and CDR2 is SQIVND (reference sequence). This CDR3 reads CATNTQGVGYQPQHF. The CDR3 DNA reads as TGTGCCACTAACACTCAGGGGGTTGGCTACCAGCCCCAGCATTTT.

This clonotype was detected many times. The V call is TRBV6-2 or TRBV6-3, the J call TRBJ2-7, with 12 bases lining up with TRBD2. Germline V gene lookup returns CDR1 MNHEY and CDR2 SVGEGT. The J segment lost 0 bases and the V segment lost 7 bases, leaving 4 bases of the junction unmatched. The CDR3 loop spans 15 amino acids. DNA for the CDR3: TGTGCCAGCAAGGGGACTAGCGGGCACTCCTACGAGCAGTACTTC. It yields the protein CASKGTSGHSYEQYF.

V usage is TRBV7-9 and J usage is TRBJ1-2; D is unclear. The CDR3 is 15 amino acids. V lost 4 bases to trimming and J lost 4 bases, with 16 bases between them. The V gene's germline CDR1 is SEHNR and CDR2 FQNEAQ (reference sequence). CDR3 in amino acids: CASSSPASDSYGYTF. CDR3 nucleotide sequence: TGTGCCAGCAGCTCCCCTGCGAGCGACTCCTATGGCTACACCTTC.

This clonotype was found many times. This sequence joins TRBV7-9 and TRBJ2-7; no clear D. Trimming shortened V by 6 bases and J by 3 bases, and 6 bases separated the two germline ends. The CDR3 totals 11 residues. Germline lookup yields CDR1 SEHNR and CDR2 FQNEAQ (reference sequence). As DNA, the CDR3 is TGTGCCAGCAGTCGGATCTACGAGCAGTACTTC. It translates to CASSRIYEQYF.

This clonotype has a count of ten or more. This chain links TRBV2 with TRBJ1-2, with no clear D. CDR1 and CDR2 (germline): SNHLY, FYNNEI. The CDR3 is made up of 13 amino acids. The ends were cut back, 0 bases at V and 2 bases at J, with 4 bases in the middle. This CDR3 is CASSEAMNYGYTF. The CDR3 DNA is TGTGCCAGCAGTGAAGCCATGAACTATGGCTACACCTTC.